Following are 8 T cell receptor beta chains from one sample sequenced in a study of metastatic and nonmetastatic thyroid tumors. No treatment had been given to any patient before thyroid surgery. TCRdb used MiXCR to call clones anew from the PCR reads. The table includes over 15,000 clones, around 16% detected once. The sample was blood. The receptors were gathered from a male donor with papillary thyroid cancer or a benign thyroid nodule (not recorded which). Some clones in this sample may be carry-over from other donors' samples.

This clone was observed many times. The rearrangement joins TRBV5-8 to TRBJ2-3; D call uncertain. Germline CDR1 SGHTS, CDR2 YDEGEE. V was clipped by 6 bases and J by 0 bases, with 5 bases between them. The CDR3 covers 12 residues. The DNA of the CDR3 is TGTGCCAGCAATCCTAGCACAGATACGCAGTATTTT. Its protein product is CASNPSTDTQYF.

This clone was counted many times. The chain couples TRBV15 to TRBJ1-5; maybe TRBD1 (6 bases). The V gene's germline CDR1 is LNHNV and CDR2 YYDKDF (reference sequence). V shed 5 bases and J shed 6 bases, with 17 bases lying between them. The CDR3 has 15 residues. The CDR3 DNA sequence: TGTGCCACCAGCCCAGAGAGGGGGTTAAGTCAGCCCCAGCATTTT. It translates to CATSPERGLSQPQHF.

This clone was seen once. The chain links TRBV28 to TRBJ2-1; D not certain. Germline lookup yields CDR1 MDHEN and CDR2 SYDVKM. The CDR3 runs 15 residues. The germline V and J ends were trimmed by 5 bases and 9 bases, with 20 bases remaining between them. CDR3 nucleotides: TGTGCCAGCAGTGGGATCGCCAGCGTCCACATTGAGCAGTTCTTC. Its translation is CASSGIASVHIEQFF.

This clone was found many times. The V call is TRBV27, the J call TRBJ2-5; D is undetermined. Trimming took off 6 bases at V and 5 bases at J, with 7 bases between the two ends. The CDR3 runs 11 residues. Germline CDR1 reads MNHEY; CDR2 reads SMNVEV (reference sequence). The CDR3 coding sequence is TGTGCCAGCAGCCATTTGGAGACCCAGTACTTC. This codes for CASSHLETQYF.

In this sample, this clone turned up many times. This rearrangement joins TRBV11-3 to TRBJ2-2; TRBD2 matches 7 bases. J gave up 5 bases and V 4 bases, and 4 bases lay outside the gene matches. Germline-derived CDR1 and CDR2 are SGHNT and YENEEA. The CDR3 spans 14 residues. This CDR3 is CASSSGGTTGELFF. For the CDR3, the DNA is TGTGCCAGCAGCTCCGGGGGGACGACCGGGGAGCTGTTTTTT.

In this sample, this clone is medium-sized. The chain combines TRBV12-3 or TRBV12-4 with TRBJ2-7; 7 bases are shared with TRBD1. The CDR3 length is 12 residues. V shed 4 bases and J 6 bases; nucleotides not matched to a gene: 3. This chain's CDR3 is CASSSTGAEQYF. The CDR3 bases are TGTGCCAGCAGTTCTACAGGGGCCGAGCAGTACTTC.

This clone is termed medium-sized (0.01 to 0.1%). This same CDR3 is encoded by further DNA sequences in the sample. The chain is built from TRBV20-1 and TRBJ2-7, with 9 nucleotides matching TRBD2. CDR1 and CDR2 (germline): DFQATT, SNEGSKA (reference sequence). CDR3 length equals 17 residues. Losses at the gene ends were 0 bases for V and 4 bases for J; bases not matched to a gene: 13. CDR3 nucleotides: TGCAGTGCTAGAGATCGGGGGCCGGCGGGAGGGCCATACGAGCAGTACTTC. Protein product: CSARDRGPAGGPYEQYF.

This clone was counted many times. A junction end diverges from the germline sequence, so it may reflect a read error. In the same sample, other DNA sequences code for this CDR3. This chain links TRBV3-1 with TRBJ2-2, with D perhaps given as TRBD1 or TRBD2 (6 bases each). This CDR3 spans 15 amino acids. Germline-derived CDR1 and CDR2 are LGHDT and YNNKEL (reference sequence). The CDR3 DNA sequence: TGTGCCAGCAGCCAACGGGGGCGTGGGACCGGGGAGCTGTTTTTC. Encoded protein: CASSQRGRGTGELFF.